These 26 T cell receptor beta chains originate from one sample sequenced in a study of cytomegalovirus exposure and HLA in healthy donors. Here immunoSEQ multiplex PCR was the method, and the copy in TCRdb shows in-frame clones only, minus some. The sample lists about 160,000 clones; 80% to 90% were seen once. The sample consisted of PBMCs. These receptors came from a woman aged 25 to 39 in good health and CMV-seronegative.

V gene TRBV28 combines with J gene TRBJ1-5; 9 bases are a match to TRBD1. The J segment lost 0 bases and the V segment lost 5 bases, leaving 29 bases of the junction unmatched. The CDR3 consists of 24 residues. Germline V lookup: CDR1 MDHEN, CDR2 SYDVKM. The CDR3 here is CASSPVGAYRPGQGNGGSNQPQHF. The CDR3 region has the DNA TGTGCCAGCAGTCCCGTCGGTGCTTATAGGCCGGGACAGGGAAACGGTGGTAGCAATCAGCCCCAGCATTTT.

The chain uses TRBV9 and TRBJ1-1; D ambiguous. From germline, CDR1 is SGDLS and CDR2 YYNGEE. This CDR3 is built from 16 residues. V lost 1 base to trimming and J lost 3 bases, with 16 bases between them. CDR3 coding DNA: TGTGCCAGCAGCGTAAGAGGCCACGGCCTTTACACTGAAGCTTTCTTT. Protein sequence: CASSVRGHGLYTEAFF.

This chain joins TRBV19 and TRBJ2-5; possible D gene TRBD2, 5 bases. V lost 7 bases to trimming and J lost 5 bases, with 8 bases between them. CDR1 is LNHDA, CDR2 SQIVND, per germline (reference sequence). The CDR3 loop spans 11 amino acids. Here the CDR3 reads CASKEAETQYF. CDR3 bases: TGTGCCAGTAAGGAGGCGGAGACCCAGTACTTC.

The gene calls are TRBV29-1 and TRBJ2-3, with 12 bases matching TRBD1. V lost 4 bases to trimming and J lost 3 bases; unmatched junction nucleotides: 8. Germline assignment: CDR1 SQVTM and CDR2 ANQGSEA. CDR3 length: 16 amino acids. CDR3 nucleotide sequence: TGCAGCGTTGCGGGACAGGGGGCTTTAAGTACAGATACGCAGTATTTT. Translation: CSVAGQGALSTDTQYF.

V and J are TRBV7-2 and TRBJ2-1; TRBD1 aligns across 7 bases. With 5 bases clipped from V and 2 bases from J, the junction kept 6 bases outside the gene matches. The CDR3 extends over 15 amino acids. The V gene's germline CDR1 is SGHTA and CDR2 FQGNSA. DNA for the CDR3: TGTGCCAGCAGCCCAGGGACAGCCACCTACAATGAGCAGTTCTTC. It yields the protein CASSPGTATYNEQFF.

The chain employs TRBV28 and TRBJ2-7; 7 nucleotides line up with TRBD1. V was pared by 6 bases and J by 4 bases, with 15 bases of the junction left unmatched. CDR3 length: 16 residues. CDR1 is MDHEN, CDR2 SYDVKM, per germline. The CDR3 sequence: CASRTRRTGSFYEQYF. The CDR3, as DNA: TGTGCCAGCAGAACCCGCCGGACAGGTTCTTTTTACGAGCAGTACTTC.

This chain joins TRBV5-6 and TRBJ1-1; D gene ambiguous. The germline V and J ends were trimmed by 0 bases and 7 bases, with 10 bases remaining between them. Germline assignment: CDR1 SGHDT and CDR2 YYEEEE. This CDR3 has 13 residues. The CDR3 nucleotides are TGTGCCAGCAGCTTGGCGTGGTCAGATGAAGCTTTCTTT. It specifies CASSLAWSDEAFF.

The genes are TRBV6-6 and TRBJ1-1, with a tentative D call TRBD1 (5 bases). The CDR3 loop spans 16 amino acids. The germline gives CDR1 MNHNY, CDR2 SVGAGI (reference sequence). Trimming shortened V by 4 bases and J by 3 bases, and 18 bases separated the two germline ends. The CDR3 here is CASSSSRVGGDTEAFF. CDR3 bases: TGTGCCAGCAGTTCCTCACGGGTCGGGGGAGACACTGAAGCTTTCTTT.

The gene calls are TRBV4-3 and TRBJ1-1, with D maybe TRBD1 (5 bases). Germline loops: CDR1 LGHNA, CDR2 YSLEER. The CDR3 is 14 residues long. Trimming shortened V by 0 bases and J by 8 bases, and 13 bases separated the two germline ends. The CDR3 spells CASSQEFGAVEAFF. The CDR3 DNA follows: TGCGCCAGCAGCCAAGAATTCGGGGCGGTGGAAGCTTTCTTT.

The chain employs TRBV4-2 and TRBJ2-6; D is ambiguous. The CDR3 runs to 19 residues. The V gene's germline CDR1 is LGHNA and CDR2 YNFKEQ. Trimming left V 2 bases short and J 0 bases short, with 17 bases between. CDR3 sequence: CASSQFVKGPGSGANVLTF. The CDR3 bases are TGTGCCAGCAGCCAATTTGTAAAGGGTCCCGGCTCTGGGGCCAACGTCCTGACTTTC.

The chain is built from TRBV7-8 and TRBJ2-2; 9 nucleotides line up with TRBD1. The V and J ends lost 3 bases and 0 bases, in that order; junction bases with no gene match: 8. The length of the CDR3 is 18 residues. CDR1 is SGHVS, CDR2 FQNEAQ, per germline. In nucleotides, the CDR3 is TGTGCCAGCAGCTTCGGGACAGGGTGGGATGCGAACACCGGGGAGCTGTTTTTT. It translates to CASSFGTGWDANTGELFF.

CDR3 loop: CASSFGLADSYEQYF. The CDR3 coding sequence is TGTGCCAGCAGTTTCGGGCTAGCGGACTCCTACGAGCAGTACTTC. The chain combines TRBV27 with TRBJ2-7, with TRBD2 matching 7 bases. From germline, CDR1 is MNHEY and CDR2 SMNVEV (reference sequence). The CDR3 covers 15 residues. V was clipped by 3 bases and J by 0 bases; unmatched bases: 5.

The chain carries TRBV7-9 and TRBJ1-5; unclear D gene. CDR1 and CDR2 from the germline V gene are SEHNR and FQNEAQ (reference sequence). Trimming stripped 4 bases from V and 6 bases from J, with 13 bases between. The CDR3 is 14 amino acids. This CDR3 reads CASSSTPLGQPQHF. The CDR3 nucleotides read TGTGCCAGCAGCTCAACGCCCCTCGGTCAGCCCCAGCATTTT.

V is TRBV28 and J is TRBJ2-7; 7 bases are a match to TRBD2. The CDR3 is 16 residues long. The V gene's germline CDR1 is MDHEN and CDR2 SYDVKM. The trim removed 6 bases at V and 2 bases at J, leaving 13 bases unmatched. The CDR3 spells CASSPPGRGYTYEQYF. CDR3 in DNA: TGTGCCAGCAGCCCCCCGGGGCGGGGGTATACCTACGAGCAGTACTTC.

J is TRBJ2-7 and V is TRBV2; no reliable D call. This CDR3 spans 13 amino acids. The V and J ends lost 6 bases and 3 bases respectively, with 12 bases between them. Germline V gene lookup returns CDR1 SNHLY and CDR2 FYNNEI. The CDR3 here is CASRIGQIYEQYF. The DNA for the CDR3 is TGTGCCAGCAGGATAGGGCAGATCTACGAGCAGTACTTC.

This chain joins TRBV2 and TRBJ2-2; 9 nucleotides agree with TRBD2. The CDR3 has 14 residues. Germline-derived CDR1 and CDR2 are SNHLY and FYNNEI. V lost 6 bases to trimming and J lost 3 bases; unmatched junction nucleotides: 2. This CDR3 reads CASRRLADTGELFF. In nucleotides, the CDR3 is TGTGCCAGCAGAAGACTAGCGGACACCGGGGAGCTGTTTTTT.

The chain links TRBV5-6 to TRBJ1-5; possibly TRBD1 for D (6 bases). CDR1 is SGHDT and CDR2 is YYEEEE in the germline V gene. V was trimmed by 1 base and J by 0 bases, leaving 14 bases between them. The CDR3 is 17 amino acids. The CDR3 is CASSLYWGAYSNQPQHF. DNA for the CDR3: TGTGCCAGCAGCTTGTATTGGGGGGCCTATAGCAATCAGCCCCAGCATTTT.

This clone was observed a handful of times. The gene calls are TRBV7-8 and TRBJ2-5; 7 bases map to TRBD2. Unmatched junction bases numbered 4, after V lost 1 base and J lost 2 bases. The CDR3 is made up of 15 amino acids. CDR1 and CDR2 (germline): SGHVS, FQNEAQ. CDR3 DNA sequence: TGTGCCAGCAGCTTAGGAGCGGGAAGACAAGAGACCCAGTACTTC. Protein sequence: CASSLGAGRQETQYF.

The chain uses TRBV5-6 and TRBJ1-2; D is unclear. Germline CDR1 is SGHDT and CDR2 is YYEEEE. The CDR3 consists of 15 residues. The ends were cut back, 1 base at V and 3 bases at J, with 13 bases in the middle. The CDR3 DNA reads TGTGCCAGCAGCTTGCAAAAGAAGGTACACTATGGCTACACCTTC. As protein: CASSLQKKVHYGYTF. Based on the CDR3 plus reference TRBV5-6 and TRBJ1-2, the full variable domain is DAGVTQSPTHLIKTRGQQVTLRCSPKSGHDTVSWYQQALGQGPQFIFQYYEEEERQRGNFPDRFSGHQFPNYSSELNVNALLLGDSALYLCASSLQKKVHYGYTFGSGTRLTVV.

The V gene is TRBV28, the J gene TRBJ2-4, with D perhaps being TRBD1 or TRBD2 (6 bases each). Trimming took off 4 bases at V and 7 bases at J, with 14 bases between the two ends. Germline V gene sequence: CDR1 MDHEN, CDR2 SYDVKM. The CDR3 is made up of 14 amino acids. The CDR3 DNA reads as TGTGCCAGCAGTTCCCTCACAGGGAGGAACATTCAGTACTTC. It codes for CASSSLTGRNIQYF.

The chain carries TRBV6-5 and TRBJ1-2, with 9 positions matching TRBD1. Germline assignment: CDR1 MNHEY and CDR2 SVGAGI. Trimming removed 7 bases from V and 5 bases from J; junction bases left unmatched: 5. The CDR3 runs 13 residues. CDR3 amino acids: CASNPGQGYGYTF. The CDR3 DNA reads as TGTGCCAGCAATCCGGGACAGGGTTATGGCTACACCTTC.

V gene TRBV15 combines with J gene TRBJ2-2; the D is unclear. Trimming removed 4 bases from V and 0 bases from J, with 12 bases in between. The germline gives CDR1 LNHNV, CDR2 YYDKDF (reference sequence). This CDR3 is 16 amino acids long. The CDR3, as DNA: TGTGCCACCAGCACCCCAGCGCCCGCGAACACCGGGGAGCTGTTTTTT. Amino acids: CATSTPAPANTGELFF.

This chain connects TRBV7-9 to TRBJ2-7; 7 nucleotides match TRBD2. Germline V gene data show CDR1 as SEHNR and CDR2 as FQNEAQ (reference sequence). With 5 bases clipped from V and 1 base from J, the junction kept 14 bases outside the gene matches. This CDR3 is 17 amino acids long. The CDR3 sequence is CASSPSIIERGSYEQYF. The CDR3 nucleotides read TGTGCCAGCAGCCCCTCAATAATCGAGCGGGGTTCCTACGAGCAGTACTTC.

This chain uses TRBV19 with TRBJ2-5; 13 bases are a match to TRBD2. Germline assignment: CDR1 LNHDA and CDR2 SQIVND (reference sequence). The CDR3 has 17 residues. The ends lost 5 bases at V and 2 bases at J; junction bases unmatched: 8. CDR3: CASSRGTSGAYQETQYF. Written as DNA, the CDR3 is TGTGCCAGTAGTCGCGGGACTAGCGGGGCCTATCAAGAGACCCAGTACTTC. Full variable domain (missing parts from reference TRBV19 and TRBJ2-5): DGGITQSPKYLFRKEGQNVTLSCEQNLNHDAMYWYRQDPGQGLRLIYYSQIVNDFQKGDIAEGYSVSREKKESFPLTVTSAQKNPTAFYLCASSRGTSGAYQETQYFGPGTRLLVL.

The chain joins TRBV6-4 to TRBJ1-1; D unresolved. Germline V lookup: CDR1 MRHNA, CDR2 SNTAGT. This CDR3 has 12 amino acids. V lost 2 bases and J 8 bases, leaving 9 bases between the germline ends. In DNA, the CDR3 is TGTGCCAGCAGTGACCCTACTTCCGAAGCTTTCTTT. Translated, it gives CASSDPTSEAFF.

V gene TRBV21-1 combines with J gene TRBJ1-5; TRBD1, as called in the table, went unchecked against the DNA. TRBV21-1 is an annotated pseudogene. The CDR3 sequence is 17 residues long. This chain's CDR3 is CASSVHRGKDCNQPQHF. For the CDR3, the DNA is TGTGCCAGCAGCGTCCACAGGGGTAAAGACTGCAATCAGCCCCAGCATTTT.